This entry lists 10 T cell receptor beta chains sequenced from one sample in a study of cytomegalovirus exposure and HLA in healthy donors. PCR primers comprised 60 Vbeta and 13 Jbeta primers. TCRdb's copy holds only in-frame clones and misses some; the assay was immunoSEQ multiplex PCR. Found here are 85,000 to 100,000 clones, 75% to 80% of them singletons; the top ten hold roughly 3.8%. The source material was PBMCs. The receptors come from a woman aged 40 to 49 in good health and CMV-seronegative.

The chain joins TRBV6-5 to TRBJ2-2, with 7 bases lining up with TRBD1. The CDR3 is made up of 13 amino acids. V shed 4 bases and J 5 bases; nucleotides not matched to a gene: 1. Germline V gives CDR1 MNHEY, CDR2 SVGAGI. CDR3 coding DNA: TGTGCCAGCAGTTTCAGGGGGACCGGGGAGCTGTTTTTT. This gives the protein CASSFRGTGELFF.

This rearrangement joins TRBV29-1 to TRBJ2-2; 8 bases map to TRBD1. The CDR3 loop spans 14 amino acids. Losses at the gene ends were 7 bases for V and 3 bases for J; bases not matched to a gene: 7. Per germline, CDR1 SQVTM and CDR2 ANQGSEA. As DNA, the CDR3 is TGCAGCGCAAAGACAGGGGTCGACACCGGGGAGCTGTTTTTT. Translated: CSAKTGVDTGELFF.

To note about this clone: Sequence at one end of the junction differs from germline and may be a read error. The chain links TRBV30 to TRBJ1-5, with 9 nucleotides matching TRBD1. The CDR3 is made up of 12 amino acids. In germline, CDR1 is GTSNPN, CDR2 SVGIG (reference sequence). This chain's CDR3 is CASRTGDQPQNF. In DNA form, the CDR3 reads TGTGCCTCCCGGACAGGGGATCAGCCCCAGAATTTT.

The genes are TRBV2 and TRBJ2-7, with 7 bases lining up with TRBD1. With 4 bases clipped from V and 3 bases from J, the junction kept 0 bases outside the gene matches. This CDR3 spans 12 amino acids. The germline V gene encodes CDR1 SNHLY and CDR2 FYNNEI. This CDR3 is CASSGQGYEQYF. The CDR3 DNA reads TGTGCCAGCAGTGGACAGGGCTACGAGCAGTACTTC. Looking up the rest from reference TRBV2 and TRBJ2-7 gives the full variable domain: EPEVTQTPSHQVTQMGQEVILRCVPISNHLYFYWYRQILGQKVEFLVSFYNNEISEKSEIFDDQFSVERPDGSNFTLKIRSTKLEDSAMYFCASSGQGYEQYFGPGTRLTVT.

V usage is TRBV29-1 and J usage is TRBJ1-1, with D unresolved. The V end was cut by 0 bases, the J end by 0 bases, with 5 bases between. The CDR3 has 13 residues. Germline V gene lookup returns CDR1 SQVTM and CDR2 ANQGSEA. The CDR3: CSVEDELNTEAFF. The DNA for the CDR3 is TGCAGCGTTGAAGACGAGCTGAACACTGAAGCTTTCTTT.

This chain connects TRBV7-2 to TRBJ2-4; 9 bases fit TRBD1. There are 14 residues in the CDR3. Germline trimming cut 5 bases from V and 7 bases from J; bases unmatched to any gene: 6. In germline, CDR1 is SGHTA, CDR2 FQGNSA. The CDR3 DNA reads TGTGCCAGCAGCCATAAGACAGGGGGTAACATTCAGTACTTC. Its translation: CASSHKTGGNIQYF.

The gene calls are TRBV19 and TRBJ2-1, with 8 bases matching TRBD2. Germline trimming cut 5 bases from V and 6 bases from J; bases unmatched to any gene: 9. This CDR3 has 15 amino acids. CDR1 is LNHDA, CDR2 SQIVND, per germline (reference sequence). This CDR3 is CASSVPGLEFNEQFF. CDR3 coding DNA: TGTGCCAGTAGTGTTCCGGGACTAGAGTTCAATGAGCAGTTCTTC. The whole variable domain, remainder taken from reference TRBV19 and TRBJ2-1, is DGGITQSPKYLFRKEGQNVTLSCEQNLNHDAMYWYRQDPGQGLRLIYYSQIVNDFQKGDIAEGYSVSREKKESFPLTVTSAQKNPTAFYLCASSVPGLEFNEQFFGPGTRLTVL.

V is TRBV7-9 and J is TRBJ1-2; unclear D gene. V lost 6 bases and J lost 4, with 12 bases in between. The CDR3 runs 13 residues. Germline loops: CDR1 SEHNR, CDR2 FQNEAQ (reference sequence). The CDR3 DNA reads TGTGCCAGCAGTCACCTGCAGGCCTATGGCTACACCTTC. Protein product: CASSHLQAYGYTF.

This clone has only a few counts. This chain joins TRBV28 and TRBJ1-1; D remains ambiguous. The V and J ends lost 5 bases and 1 base respectively, with 20 bases between them. The CDR3 is 17 amino acids. Germline-derived CDR1 and CDR2 are MDHEN and SYDVKM. CDR3 region: CASSPVSRGQRNTEAFF. DNA for the CDR3: TGTGCCAGCAGTCCAGTTTCCCGAGGCCAGCGGAACACTGAAGCTTTCTTT.

In its sample, this clone was seen once. This chain links TRBV10-2 with TRBJ1-2; perhaps TRBD1 as D (6 bases). Trimming took 3 bases from V and 4 from J, leaving 12 bases between them. This CDR3 region has 14 residues. The germline CDR1 and CDR2 sequences are WSHSY and SAAADI. The DNA of the CDR3 is TGCGCCAGCAGTGACGGCAGGGGAAGCTATGGCTACACCTTC. The encoded protein is CASSDGRGSYGYTF.